Sequencing of this T cell receptor beta chain was carried out in a study of blood T cell repertoires in COVID-19. Study-level background: Both acute and convalescent COVID-19 samples were obtained from the United States, Italy and Spain.

V was pared by 0 bases and J by 3 bases, with 4 bases of the junction left unmatched. CDR1 and CDR2 (germline): MNHEY, SVGAGI. The CDR3 loop spans 16 amino acids. Assay used: immunoSEQ multiplex PCR; TCRdb lists only in-frame clones, some missing. The sample includes roughly 88,000 clones, 80% of them seen just once. The chain couples TRBV6-5 to TRBJ1-2, with 10 positions matching TRBD1. The sequence derives from an elderly woman with active or convalescent COVID-19. The source material was peripheral blood. The CDR3 DNA sequence: TGTGCCAGCAGTTACTCCAGGACAGGGGGTGACTATGGCTACACCTTC. Amino acid sequence: CASSYSRTGGDYGYTF.